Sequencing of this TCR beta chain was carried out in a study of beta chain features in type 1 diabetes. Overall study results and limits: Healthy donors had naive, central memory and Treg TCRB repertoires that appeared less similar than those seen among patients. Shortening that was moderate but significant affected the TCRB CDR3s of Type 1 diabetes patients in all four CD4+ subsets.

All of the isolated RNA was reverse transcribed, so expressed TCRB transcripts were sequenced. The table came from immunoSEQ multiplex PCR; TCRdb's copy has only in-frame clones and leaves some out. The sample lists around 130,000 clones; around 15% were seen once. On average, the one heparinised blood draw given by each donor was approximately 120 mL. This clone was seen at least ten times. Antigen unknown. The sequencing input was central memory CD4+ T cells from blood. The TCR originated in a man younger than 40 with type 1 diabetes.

The CDR3 is CAWSVLWAAETQYF. CDR3 nucleotides: TGTGCCTGGAGTGTACTCTGGGCGGCCGAGACCCAGTACTTC. The rearrangement links TRBV30 to TRBJ2-5; D ambiguous. CDR1 and CDR2 from the germline V gene are GTSNPN and SVGIG (reference sequence). There are 14 residues in the CDR3. Trimming removed 0 bases at V and 5 bases at J, with 13 bases between.